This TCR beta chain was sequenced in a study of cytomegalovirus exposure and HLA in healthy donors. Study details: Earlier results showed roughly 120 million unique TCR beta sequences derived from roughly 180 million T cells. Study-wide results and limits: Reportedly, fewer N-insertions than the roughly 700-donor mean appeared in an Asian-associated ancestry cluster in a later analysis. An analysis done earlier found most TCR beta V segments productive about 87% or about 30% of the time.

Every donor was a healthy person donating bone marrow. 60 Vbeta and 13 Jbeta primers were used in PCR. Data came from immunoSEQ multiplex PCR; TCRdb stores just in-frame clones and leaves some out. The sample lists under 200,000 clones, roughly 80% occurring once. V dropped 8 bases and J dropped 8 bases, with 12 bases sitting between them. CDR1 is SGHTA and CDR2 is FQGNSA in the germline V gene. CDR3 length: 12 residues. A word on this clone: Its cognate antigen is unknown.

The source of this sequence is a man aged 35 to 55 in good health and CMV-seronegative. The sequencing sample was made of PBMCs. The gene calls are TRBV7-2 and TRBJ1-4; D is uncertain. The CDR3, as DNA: TGTGCCAGCTTGGAGGGAGGAGAAAAACTGTTTTTT. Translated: CASLEGGEKLFF.